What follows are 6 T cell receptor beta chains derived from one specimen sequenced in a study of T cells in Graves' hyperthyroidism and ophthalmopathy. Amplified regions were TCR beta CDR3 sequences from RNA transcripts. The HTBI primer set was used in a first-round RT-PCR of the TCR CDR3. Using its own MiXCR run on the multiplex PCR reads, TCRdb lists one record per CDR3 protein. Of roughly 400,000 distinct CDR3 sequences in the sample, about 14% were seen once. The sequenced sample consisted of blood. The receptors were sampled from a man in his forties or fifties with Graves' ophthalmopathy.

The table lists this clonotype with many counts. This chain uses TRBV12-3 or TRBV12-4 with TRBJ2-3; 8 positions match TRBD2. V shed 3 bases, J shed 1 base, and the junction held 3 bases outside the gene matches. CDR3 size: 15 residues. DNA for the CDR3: TGTGCCAGCAGTTTTAGAGCGGGGGGCACAGATACGCAGTATTTT. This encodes CASSFRAGGTDTQYF.

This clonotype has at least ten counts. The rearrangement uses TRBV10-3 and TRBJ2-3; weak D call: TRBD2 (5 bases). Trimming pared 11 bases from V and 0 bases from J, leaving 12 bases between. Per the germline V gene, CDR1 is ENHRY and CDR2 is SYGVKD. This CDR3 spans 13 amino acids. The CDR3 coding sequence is TGTGCCCTACAGAGCGGTAGCACAGATACGCAGTATTTT. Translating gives CALQSGSTDTQYF.

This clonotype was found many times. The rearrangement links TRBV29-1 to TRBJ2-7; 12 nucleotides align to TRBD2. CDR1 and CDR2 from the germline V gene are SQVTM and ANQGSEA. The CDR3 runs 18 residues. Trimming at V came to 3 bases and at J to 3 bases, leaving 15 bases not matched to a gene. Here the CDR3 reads CSVEVGRTSGTKVYEQYF. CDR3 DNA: TGCAGCGTTGAGGTGGGGCGGACTAGCGGGACAAAAGTCTACGAGCAGTACTTC.

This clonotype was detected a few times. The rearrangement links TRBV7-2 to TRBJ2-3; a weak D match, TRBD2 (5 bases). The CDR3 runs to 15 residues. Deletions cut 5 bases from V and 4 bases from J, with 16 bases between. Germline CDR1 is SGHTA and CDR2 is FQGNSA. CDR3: CASSLLRRLSDTQYF. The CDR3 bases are TGTGCCAGCAGCCTATTAAGGAGGTTGTCAGATACGCAGTATTTT.

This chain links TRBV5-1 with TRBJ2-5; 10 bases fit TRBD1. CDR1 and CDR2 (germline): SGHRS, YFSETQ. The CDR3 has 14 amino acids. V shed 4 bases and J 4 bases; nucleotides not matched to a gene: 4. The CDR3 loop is CASSRGQGVETQYF. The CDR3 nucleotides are TGCGCCAGCAGCCGAGGACAGGGGGTAGAGACCCAGTACTTC.

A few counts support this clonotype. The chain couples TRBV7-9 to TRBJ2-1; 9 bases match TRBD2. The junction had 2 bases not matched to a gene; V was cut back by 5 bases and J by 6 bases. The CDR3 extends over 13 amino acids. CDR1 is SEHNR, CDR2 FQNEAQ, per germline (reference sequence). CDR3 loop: CASSATSGNEQFF. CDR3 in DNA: TGTGCCAGCAGCGCGACTAGCGGCAATGAGCAGTTCTTC.